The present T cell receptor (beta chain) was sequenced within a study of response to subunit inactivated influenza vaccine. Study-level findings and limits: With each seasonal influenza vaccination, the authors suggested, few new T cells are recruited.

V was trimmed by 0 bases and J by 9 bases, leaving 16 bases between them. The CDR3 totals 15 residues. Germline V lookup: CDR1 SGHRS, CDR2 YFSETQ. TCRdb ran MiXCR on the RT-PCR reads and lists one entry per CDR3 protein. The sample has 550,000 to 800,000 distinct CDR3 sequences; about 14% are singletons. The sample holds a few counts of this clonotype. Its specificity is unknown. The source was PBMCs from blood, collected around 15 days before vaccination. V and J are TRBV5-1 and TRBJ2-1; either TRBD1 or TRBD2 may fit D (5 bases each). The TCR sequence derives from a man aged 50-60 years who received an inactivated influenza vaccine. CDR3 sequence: CASSLVGLGAGEQFF. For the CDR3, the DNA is TGCGCCAGCAGCTTGGTGGGCCTCGGGGCAGGTGAGCAGTTCTTC.